A single sample gave rise to the 7 T cell receptor beta chains below, sequenced in a study of T cells after yellow fever vaccination. From the 5' RACE reads, TCRdb called clonotypes with MiXCR, one entry per CDR3 protein. This table holds 400,000 or so distinct CDR3 sequences, roughly 11% found once. The specimen comprised PBMCs, sampled on the day of the first yellow fever vaccination. Receptors were obtained from a man younger than 30 who received the YFV17D yellow fever vaccine.

Notes on this clonotype: Mismatch with germline at one junction end may stem from a read error. The rearrangement uses TRBV12-5 and TRBJ2-2; TRBD2 matches 8 bases. This CDR3 region has 18 residues. Looked up from germline, CDR1 is LGHNT and CDR2 is FRNRAP. The CDR3 DNA follows: TGTGCTAGTGGTTTGGGAAAATCTCGGGAGGGGGTGAACGGGGTGCTGTTTTTT. Amino acid sequence: CASGLGKSREGVNGVLFF.

This clonotype was found a few times. The DNA for the CDR3 is TGCAGTGCTAGTGGGACAGGGGCGGGTGAGCCCCAGCATTTT. Protein sequence: CSASGTGAGEPQHF. The chain combines TRBV20-1 with TRBJ1-5; 10 bases align to TRBD1. Germline V gene lookup returns CDR1 DFQATT and CDR2 SNEGSKA (reference sequence). Trimming cost V 3 bases and J 8 bases; bases outside gene matches: 7. The CDR3 consists of 14 residues.

This clonotype came up a few times. The chain recombines TRBV30 with TRBJ1-3; no firm D call. Germline V gives CDR1 GTSNPN, CDR2 SVGIG (reference sequence). V was shortened by 3 bases and J by 4 bases, with 7 bases between the two germline ends. The CDR3 sequence is 12 residues long. The CDR3 coding sequence is TGTGCCTGGAGCCTCGAAGGAAACACCATATATTTT. Protein sequence: CAWSLEGNTIYF.

For this clonotype: At one of its ends the junction is not consistent with the germline gene, which may arise from a read error. V is TRBV5-8 and J is TRBJ1-2; D gene uncertain. CDR3 length: 13 amino acids. In germline, CDR1 is SGHTS, CDR2 YDEGEE. The CDR3 DNA follows: TGTGCCAGCAGCTTACATTTGTACTATGGCTACGCCTTC. It yields the protein CASSLHLYYGYAF.

The table lists this clonotype with many counts. The chain employs TRBV7-2 and TRBJ1-1; possibly TRBD1 for D (6 bases). CDR3 length: 13 residues. Trimming stripped 5 bases from V and 3 bases from J, with 10 bases between. Per germline, CDR1 SGHTA and CDR2 FQGNSA. CDR3: CASSKYRDTEAFF. CDR3 bases: TGTGCCAGCAGCAAATACAGGGACACTGAAGCTTTCTTT.

This clonotype was seen more than once but under ten times. The CDR3 loop reads CASSPPGALGYGYTF. The CDR3, as DNA: TGTGCCAGCAGCCCCCCCGGGGCTCTAGGCTATGGCTACACCTTC. The rearrangement uses TRBV9 and TRBJ1-2, with D possibly TRBD1 on 5 matching bases. The CDR3 has 15 amino acids. Germline V lookup: CDR1 SGDLS, CDR2 YYNGEE. Trimming cost V 4 bases and J 4 bases, with 17 bases left between them. The full variable domain, in which reference TRBV9 and TRBJ1-2 provide the parts outside the CDR3, is DSGVTQTPKHLITATGQRVTLRCSPRSGDLSVYWYQQSLDQGLQFLIQYYNGEERAKGNILERFSAQQFPDLHSELNLSSLELGDSALYFCASSPPGALGYGYTFGSGTRLTVV.

V and J are TRBV4-1 and TRBJ1-5; perhaps TRBD1 as D (6 bases). The CDR3 covers 14 residues. V gave up 4 bases and J gave up 3 bases, with 10 bases separating them. Germline lookup yields CDR1 MGHRA and CDR2 YSYEKL. CDR3 sequence (DNA): TGCGCCAGCAGCCTTCGACAGGACAATCAGCCCCAGCATTTT. Protein: CASSLRQDNQPQHF.